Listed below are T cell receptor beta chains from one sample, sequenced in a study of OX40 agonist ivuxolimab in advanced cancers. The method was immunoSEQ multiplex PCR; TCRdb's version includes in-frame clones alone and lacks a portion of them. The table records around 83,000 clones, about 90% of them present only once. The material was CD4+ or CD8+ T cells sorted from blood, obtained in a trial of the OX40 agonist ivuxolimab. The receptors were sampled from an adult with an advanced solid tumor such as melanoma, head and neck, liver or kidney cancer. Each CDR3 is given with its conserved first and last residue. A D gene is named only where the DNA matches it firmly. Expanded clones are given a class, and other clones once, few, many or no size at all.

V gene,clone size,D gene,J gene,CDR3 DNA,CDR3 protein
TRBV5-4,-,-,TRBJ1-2,TGTGCCAGCAGCTTGGATCTCAGGGTTGGAGGCTACACCTTC,CASSLDLRVGGYTF
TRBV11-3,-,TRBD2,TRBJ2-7,TGTGCCAGCAGCTTAGAACTAGCGGACTCCTACGAGCAGTACTTC,CASSLELADSYEQYF
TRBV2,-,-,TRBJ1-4,TGTGCCAGCAGTAGACAGCCTCCTACAACTAATGAAAAACTGTTTTTT,CASSRQPPTTNEKLFF
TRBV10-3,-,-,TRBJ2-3,TGTGCCATCAGGCGGGAAACTTTCACAGATACGCAGTATTTT,CAIRRETFTDTQYF
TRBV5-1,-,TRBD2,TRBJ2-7,TGCGCCAGCACGAAAGCGGGAGGATCCTACGAGCAGTACTTC,CASTKAGGSYEQYF
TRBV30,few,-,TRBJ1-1,TGTGCCTGGAGTCACGACACGAACACTGAAGCTTTCTTT,CAWSHDTNTEAFF
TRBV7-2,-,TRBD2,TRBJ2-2,TGTGCCAGCAGCCTAGCGGGGGGAGGCACCGGGGAGCTGTTTTTT,CASSLAGGGTGELFF
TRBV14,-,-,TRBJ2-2,TGTGCCAGCAGCCAAGGATTGAGAACGGGCACCGGGGAGCTGTTTTTT,CASSQGLRTGTGELFF
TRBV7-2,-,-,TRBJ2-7,TGTGCCAGCAGTCCCGGGACCCGCTACGAGCAGTACTTC,CASSPGTRYEQYF
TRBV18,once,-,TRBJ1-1,TGTGCCAGCTGGCCTATAGGGAACACTGAAGCTTTCTTT,CASWPIGNTEAFF
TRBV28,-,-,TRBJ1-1,TGTGCCAGCAGACGCGCTTGGGGGAGACCTCCTTTGAACACTGAAGCTTTCTTT,CASRRAWGRPPLNTEAFF
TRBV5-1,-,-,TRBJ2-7,TGCGCCAGCACCCCAGGGCCGACCTACGAGCAGTACTTC,CASTPGPTYEQYF
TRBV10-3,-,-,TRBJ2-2,TGTGCCATCAAAGCGGGAGACAGGGCCGGGGAGCTGTTTTTT,CAIKAGDRAGELFF
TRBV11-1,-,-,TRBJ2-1,TGTGCCAGCAGCGGCAGGGCAGCCGTGAATGAGCAGTTCTTC,CASSGRAAVNEQFF
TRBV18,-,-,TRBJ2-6,TGTGCCAGCTCACCAAGGGTCCCGGATGGGGCCAACGTCCTGACTTTC,CASSPRVPDGANVLTF
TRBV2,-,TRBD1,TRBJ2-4,TGTGCCAGCAGCGGACAGGGGGCCAAAAACATTCAGTACTTC,CASSGQGAKNIQYF
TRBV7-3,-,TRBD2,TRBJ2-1,TGTGCCAGCAGCTTAACCGGGAGGGGCTCCTACAATGAGCAGTTCTTC,CASSLTGRGSYNEQFF
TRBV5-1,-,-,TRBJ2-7,TGCGCCAGCAGCTTGGCAGCGAACTCCTACGAGCAGTACTTC,CASSLAANSYEQYF
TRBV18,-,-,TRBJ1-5,TGTGCCAGCTCACTTAAGGACGGGATATATAGCAATCAGCCCCAGCATTTT,CASSLKDGIYSNQPQHF
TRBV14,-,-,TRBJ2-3,TGTGCCAGCAGCCAAGGTGCTCGTTCAGTTACGCAGTATTTT,CASSQGARSVTQYF
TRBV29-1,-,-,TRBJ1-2,TGCAGCGTTGAGGAGGGGAGAAACTATGGCTACACCTTC,CSVEEGRNYGYTF
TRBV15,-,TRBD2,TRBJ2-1,TGTGCCACCAGCAGAGTCCTAGCGGGAGGAGATGAGCAGTTCTTC,CATSRVLAGGDEQFF
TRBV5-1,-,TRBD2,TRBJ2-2,TGCGCCAGCAGCGGCGGGAGCACCGGGGAGCTGTTTTTT,CASSGGSTGELFF